This is a list of T cell receptor beta chains from one sample in a study of blood T cell repertoires in COVID-19. Clones were sequenced by immunoSEQ multiplex PCR, and TCRdb holds only the in-frame ones, with some missing. Counted here are 200,000 to 300,000 clones, 84% occurring once; the ten biggest clones make up roughly 4%. The sequenced sample consisted of peripheral blood. Receptors originate from a man between 45 and 60 years old with acute or convalescent COVID-19. Both conserved end residues are part of each CDR3. D genes are given only for firm matches. Part of the rows lack a size; the others show once, few, many or a class for expanded clones.

v_call	d_call	j_call	clone_size	cdr3_nt	cdr3_aa
TRBV30	.	TRBJ2-2	.	TGTGCCTGGAGTGTAGGAGGCACAAGGGAGCTGTTTTTT	CAWSVGGTRELFF
TRBV30	TRBD1	TRBJ1-6	.	TGTGCCTGGAGGGGGGGACAGTATAGCTCCTATAATTCACCCCTCCACTTT	CAWRGGQYSSYNSPLHF
TRBV12-5	.	TRBJ1-4	.	TGTGCTAGTGGCCCCCGGGACTCTAATGAAAAACTGTTTTTT	CASGPRDSNEKLFF
TRBV5-1	TRBD2	TRBJ2-1	.	TGCGCCAGCAGCTTGGGGCTAATGGGCGGGAGGGCCTTTTCCTACAATGAGCAGTTCTTC	CASSLGLMGGRAFSYNEQFF
TRBV5-1	TRBD2	TRBJ2-2	.	TGCGCCAGCAGCGCGGGGGGGCCCGGGGAGCTGTTTTTT	CASSAGGPGELFF
TRBV28	.	TRBJ1-4	.	TGTGCCAGCAGTTTAAGCTCGGAACGGGGGAATGAAAAACTGTTTTTT	CASSLSSERGNEKLFF
TRBV18	TRBD1	TRBJ2-7	.	TGTGCCAGCTCACCCGGACAGGGCTCGTTGTACGAGCAGTACTTC	CASSPGQGSLYEQYF
TRBV6-2/TRBV6-3	TRBD1	TRBJ2-7	.	TGTGCCAGCAGTTACACGGGACAGGGAGGCTACGAGCAGTACTTC	CASSYTGQGGYEQYF
TRBV5-1	TRBD1	TRBJ1-5	.	TGCGCCAGCAGCTTGGATGGACAGGGGTATCAGCCCCAGCATTTT	CASSLDGQGYQPQHF
TRBV7-9	.	TRBJ1-1	.	TGTGCCAGCAGCTTAGTCGCGGGCTTGGAAGCTTTCTTT	CASSLVAGLEAFF
TRBV28	.	TRBJ2-7	few	TGTGCCAGCAGTTTAATGGCAGGATCCTACGAGCAGTACTTC	CASSLMAGSYEQYF
TRBV15	.	TRBJ2-3	once	TGTGCCACCAGCATTTTTTTCGGGAGCACAGATACGCAGTATTTT	CATSIFFGSTDTQYF
TRBV5-1	.	TRBJ1-5	.	TGCGCCAGCAGCTTGGGGCCGTTGGGCAATCAGCCCCAGCATTTT	CASSLGPLGNQPQHF
TRBV6-5	TRBD1	TRBJ2-7	.	TGTGCCAGCAGCCGGACAGGGGAGTCCTACGAGCAGTACTTC	CASSRTGESYEQYF
TRBV6-5	.	TRBJ1-5	.	TGTGCCAGCAGTTATCGACTCAGTCAGCCCCAGCATTTT	CASSYRLSQPQHF